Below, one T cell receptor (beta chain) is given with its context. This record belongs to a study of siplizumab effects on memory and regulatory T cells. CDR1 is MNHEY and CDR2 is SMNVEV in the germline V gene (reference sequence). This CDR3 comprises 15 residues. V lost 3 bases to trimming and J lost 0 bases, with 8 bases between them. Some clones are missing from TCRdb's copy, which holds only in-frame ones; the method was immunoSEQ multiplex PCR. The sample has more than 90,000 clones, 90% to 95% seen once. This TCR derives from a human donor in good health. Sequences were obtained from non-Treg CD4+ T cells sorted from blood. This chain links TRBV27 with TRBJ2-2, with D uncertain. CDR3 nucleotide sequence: TGTGCCAGCAGTTTTGCCAGGACGAACACCGGGGAGCTGTTTTTT. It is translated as CASSFARTNTGELFF.